This note documents a single TCR beta chain sequence. Its antigen remains unknown. V was pared by 2 bases and J by 5 bases, with 13 bases between. CDR3 length equals 13 residues. The germline V gene encodes CDR1 GTSNPN and CDR2 SVGIG (reference sequence). This record belongs to a study of PD-1 blockade in classical Hodgkin lymphoma. Study-wide findings and caveats: Similar baseline diversity was found in complete responders and newly diagnosed patients. Only CD4+ TCR diversity, not CD8+, had risen significantly by C4D1. Patients starting nivolumab under 1 year after ASCT were excluded.

Here immunoSEQ multiplex PCR was the method, and the copy in TCRdb shows in-frame clones only, minus some. The table has about 40,000 clones, 55% to 75% seen once. Each and every patient relapsed after autologous stem cell transplantation, and patients got differing brentuximab vedotin exposure. Best responses included complete response and partial response; otherwise, the best response was progressive disease. The chain carries TRBV30 and TRBJ2-7; a weak D match, TRBD1 (7 bases). The sequence came from a human donor with classical Hodgkin lymphoma. The material sequenced was peripheral blood mononuclear cells (PBMCs), taken at baseline. The CDR3 spells CAWSLQGGNEQYF. In nucleotides, the CDR3 is TGTGCCTGGAGTCTGCAGGGGGGTAACGAGCAGTACTTC. The full variable domain, completed using reference TRBV30 and TRBJ2-7, is SQTIHQWPATLVQPVGSPLSLECTVEGTSNPNLYWYRQAAGRGLQLLFYSVGIGQISSEVPQNLSASRPQDRQFILSSKKLLLSDSGFYLCAWSLQGGNEQYFGPGTRLTVT.